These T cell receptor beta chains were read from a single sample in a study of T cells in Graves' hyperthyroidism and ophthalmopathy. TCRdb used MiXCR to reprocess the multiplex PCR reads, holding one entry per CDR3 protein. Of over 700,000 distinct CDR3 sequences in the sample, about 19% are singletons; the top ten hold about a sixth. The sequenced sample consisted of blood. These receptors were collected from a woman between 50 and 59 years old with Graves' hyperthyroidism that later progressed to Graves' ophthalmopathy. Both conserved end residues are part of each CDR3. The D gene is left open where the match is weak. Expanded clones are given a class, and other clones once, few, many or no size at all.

TGTGCCAGCAGCTTAGTCGAAAACAGGGATGGCTACACCTTC | CASSLVENRDGYTF | TRBV7-8 | - | TRBJ1-2 | -
TGCAGTGCTAGAGGGGGGGGACTAGGGGTGAATGAGCAGTTCTTC | CSARGGGLGVNEQFF | TRBV20-1 | many | TRBJ2-1 | TRBD2
TGTGCCAGCAGCTTGACCGCAGGGGGCGTAGGGCAGCCCCAGCATTTT | CASSLTAGGVGQPQHF | TRBV7-9 | - | TRBJ1-5 | TRBD1
TGTGCCAGCAGCATCCGGGACAGGGTCTACAATGAGCAGTTCTTC | CASSIRDRVYNEQFF | TRBV7-9 | few | TRBJ2-1 | TRBD1
TGTGCCAGCAGTTCCACCCTCGGGCCCCAGCATTTT | CASSSTLGPQHF | TRBV12-3/TRBV12-4 | few | TRBJ1-5 | -
TGTGCCACCACCATGACAGACCGTTCTGGAAACACCATATATTTT | CATTMTDRSGNTIYF | TRBV15 | - | TRBJ1-3 | -
TGTGCCAGCAGCTTAGTTGGATTCGCGAACACCGGGGAGCTGTTTTTT | CASSLVGFANTGELFF | TRBV7-9 | many | TRBJ2-2 | -
TGTGCCAGCAGTTACGATCGACTAGATCTATGGAATGAGCAGTTCTTC | CASSYDRLDLWNEQFF | TRBV7-8 | many | TRBJ2-1 | -
TGTGCCAGCGCCGGGGACAGCACTGAAGCTTTCTTT | CASAGDSTEAFF | TRBV7-9 | - | TRBJ1-1 | TRBD1
TGTGCCAGCAGCCAAACTAGCGGGTCCACAGATACGCAGTATTTT | CASSQTSGSTDTQYF | TRBV3-1 | many | TRBJ2-3 | TRBD2
TGTGCCAGCGGTAGGGGACAGTCAAATTCACCCCTCCACTTT | CASGRGQSNSPLHF | TRBV2 | once | TRBJ1-6 | TRBD1
TGCAGTGCTAGAGACCGCTACCGGGGACTCGGCATCTATGGCTACACCTTC | CSARDRYRGLGIYGYTF | TRBV20-1 | many | TRBJ1-2 | -
TGTGCCAGCAGTGCTGTCTCGGACTATGGCTACACCTTC | CASSAVSDYGYTF | TRBV2 | many | TRBJ1-2 | -
TGCAGTGCTAGACTTATTTTACAGGGGGACACTGAAGCTTTCTTT | CSARLILQGDTEAFF | TRBV20-1 | many | TRBJ1-1 | TRBD1
TGCAGGACAGGACAGTCCCTTGACTATGGCTACACCTTC | CRTGQSLDYGYTF | TRBV20-1 | many | TRBJ1-2 | -
TGTGCCAGTAGTCTTCCCCTTACAGGGGGCGTCCGGTATGGCTACACCTTC | CASSLPLTGGVRYGYTF | TRBV19 | - | TRBJ1-2 | TRBD1
TGTGCCAGCAGTTCGCGGGGGGGCCACACAGATACGCAGTATTTT | CASSSRGGHTDTQYF | TRBV6-2/TRBV6-3 | few | TRBJ2-3 | TRBD2
TGTGCCACCAGTGATTCAAACAGGGTCACTGAAGCTTTCTTT | CATSDSNRVTEAFF | TRBV24-1 | few | TRBJ1-1 | -
TGTGCCAGCAGCCAAAACCCAGGGGTCGGCGAGCAGTACTTC | CASSQNPGVGEQYF | TRBV3-1 | - | TRBJ2-7 | -
TGTGCCAGCAGCGTGTGGACAGGCCCCTACGAGCAGTACTTC | CASSVWTGPYEQYF | TRBV7-6 | - | TRBJ2-7 | TRBD1
TGTGCCAGCTCACCAGAGGAGGGAATCGAAGAGACCCAGTGCTTC | CASSPEEGIEETQCF | TRBV18 | - | TRBJ2-5 | -
TGTGCCAGCAGCCCACCGCACCAGAGCTCTGGAAACACCATATATTTT | CASSPPHQSSGNTIYF | TRBV7-8 | many | TRBJ1-3 | -
TGTGCCAGCAGCCCGAGACAGTACAATGAGCAGTTCTTC | CASSPRQYNEQFF | TRBV7-9 | many | TRBJ2-1 | -
TGTGCCAGCAGCCAAGATCTTGGGGGTATCACCTACGAGCAGTACTTC | CASSQDLGGITYEQYF | TRBV14 | - | TRBJ2-7 | -
TGTGCCAGCAGCCTTCAGACAGGGGGTAGAAATGGCTACACCTTC | CASSLQTGGRNGYTF | TRBV3-1 | many | TRBJ1-2 | TRBD1
TGTGCCAGCTCTCTCGGGGGGGGAACTCAGCCCCAGCATTTT | CASSLGGGTQPQHF | TRBV9 | few | TRBJ1-5 | -
TGTGCCTGGAAACAGGGGGTAGGCGAGCAGTACTTC | CAWKQGVGEQYF | TRBV30 | many | TRBJ2-7 | TRBD1
TGCGCCAGCAGCTTGGTCCGTGGACTAGCGGGGGGCGATGAGCAGTTCTTC | CASSLVRGLAGGDEQFF | TRBV5-1 | many | TRBJ2-1 | TRBD2
TGTGCCAGCTCACCAGTAGAATTGGGGTTATTCACTGAAGCTTTCTTT | CASSPVELGLFTEAFF | TRBV18 | many | TRBJ1-1 | -
TGTGCCAGCAGCTGGGACTTTCACACAGATACGCAGTATTTT | CASSWDFHTDTQYF | TRBV7-8 | few | TRBJ2-3 | -
TGTGCCAGCAGTTTATCACAAAATCAGCCCCAGCATTTT | CASSLSQNQPQHF | TRBV12-3/TRBV12-4 | - | TRBJ1-5 | -
TGTGCCAGTAGTAGACCTCGGGGGAGGGCAGATACGCAGTATTTT | CASSRPRGRADTQYF | TRBV19 | few | TRBJ2-3 | TRBD2
TGCAGTGCTAGACGGTCCGCAGGGGCCGTTAATAATTCACCCCTCCACTTT | CSARRSAGAVNNSPLHF | TRBV20-1 | few | TRBJ1-6 | -
TGTGCCAGCTCACCACCGAAAACTCCGCTTTTCTTGAACACCGGGGAGCTGTTTTTT | CASSPPKTPLFLNTGELFF | TRBV18 | - | TRBJ2-2 | -
TGTGCCAGCTCACGGGGGGAAGGCAATCAGCCCCAGCATTTT | CASSRGEGNQPQHF | TRBV18 | many | TRBJ1-5 | -
TGTGCCTGGGCCATTGGGGAGATGAGCCCTGAAGCTTTCTTT | CAWAIGEMSPEAFF | TRBV30 | many | TRBJ1-1 | -
TGCGCCAGCAGCCCGCGTGTTAGGGGGGGGGACGCGTACCAAGAGACCCAGTACTTC | CASSPRVRGGDAYQETQYF | TRBV4-1 | - | TRBJ2-5 | -
TGTGCCAGCAGCGTAGGACCTAACCAAGAGACCCAGTACTTC | CASSVGPNQETQYF | TRBV9 | many | TRBJ2-5 | -
TGTGCCAGCAGTGAAGACGAGATTCGTGGGACCCAGTACTTC | CASSEDEIRGTQYF | TRBV2 | - | TRBJ2-5 | -
TGTGCCAGCAGCCACGGACAGAGAATGAACACTGAAGCTTTCTTT | CASSHGQRMNTEAFF | TRBV7-2 | - | TRBJ1-1 | -
TGTGCCAGTAGTATTGATAACAGGGAGGCGAACACTGAAGCTTTCTTT | CASSIDNREANTEAFF | TRBV19 | few | TRBJ1-1 | -
TGCAGTGCCCGCGGACAGGGTCGCCACGAGCAGTACTTC | CSARGQGRHEQYF | TRBV20-1 | many | TRBJ2-7 | TRBD1
TGTGCCAGCAGCTACGGAGGCCGACCGAATTCACCCCTCCACTTT | CASSYGGRPNSPLHF | TRBV7-3 | - | TRBJ1-6 | -
TGTGCCAGCAGCCAAGGGCTGGGTGGCAATCAGCCCCAGCATTTT | CASSQGLGGNQPQHF | TRBV3-1 | many | TRBJ1-5 | -
TGTGCCAGCAGTGAACTACAGAACACAGATACGCAGTATTTT | CASSELQNTDTQYF | TRBV25-1 | once | TRBJ2-3 | -
TGTGCCAGCAGCCAATCGAGAGGGGGCTTCACTGAAGCTTTCTTT | CASSQSRGGFTEAFF | TRBV16 | - | TRBJ1-1 | TRBD1